The rows below give T cell receptor beta chains drawn from one sample of a study of technical replicates of blood from several donors. The method was immunoSEQ multiplex PCR; TCRdb's version includes in-frame clones alone and lacks a portion of them. The sample includes around 70,000 clones, almost 98% of them seen just once. The sample comprised T cells isolated from PBMCs. Receptors were obtained from a human donor in good health. The CDR3 runs from the conserved cysteine through the conserved F or W. The D gene is left open where the match is weak. Only some rows state a clone size, as once, few, many or a class for expanded clones.

v_gene	j_gene	d_gene	abundance	CDR3aa	CDR3nt
TRBV5-4	TRBJ2-5	NA	NA	CASSQTGETQYF	TGTGCCAGCAGCCAAACGGGGGAGACCCAGTACTTC
TRBV2	TRBJ1-2	TRBD1	NA	CASSANSGTVSYGYTF	TGTGCCAGCAGTGCAAATTCCGGGACAGTTTCATATGGCTACACCTTC
TRBV10-2	TRBJ2-3	NA	few	CASTEYRDTQYF	TGCGCCAGCACGGAGTATCGGGATACGCAGTATTTT
TRBV28	TRBJ1-1	NA	NA	CAVTVSYTEAFF	TGTGCCGTCACAGTATCCTACACTGAAGCTTTCTTT
TRBV19	TRBJ2-7	TRBD2	once	CASSRDSGGLSSYEQYF	TGTGCCAGTAGTAGGGATAGCGGGGGCCTGAGCTCCTACGAGCAGTACTTC
TRBV7-9	TRBJ2-5	NA	once	CAGGWVGETQYF	TGTGCCGGAGGGTGGGTAGGAGAGACCCAGTACTTC
TRBV6-5	TRBJ1-1	NA	NA	CASSYSRLRNTEAFF	TGTGCCAGCAGTTACTCCAGGTTGAGAAACACTGAAGCTTTCTTT
TRBV6-5	TRBJ1-1	NA	NA	CASSRNGGDTEAFF	TGTGCCAGCAGTCGGAATGGGGGGGACACTGAAGCTTTCTTT
TRBV27	TRBJ1-5	NA	once	CASSLAVSNQPQHF	TGTGCCAGCAGTTTGGCTGTTAGCAATCAGCCCCAGCATTTT
TRBV5-8	TRBJ2-7	NA	once	CASRTQRRHYYEQYF	TGTGCCAGCAGAACTCAACGGAGGCACTACTACGAGCAGTACTTC
TRBV6-5	TRBJ1-2	NA	NA	CASSYSWQGSDYGYTF	TGTGCCAGCAGTTACTCGTGGCAGGGAAGTGACTATGGCTACACCTTC
TRBV19	TRBJ1-1	NA	NA	CASSIDLRGGGAFF	TGTGCCAGTAGTATAGATCTGCGGGGAGGGGGAGCTTTCTTT
TRBV21-1	TRBJ2-1	NA	NA	CASSKALIPREDNEQFF	TGTGCCAGCAGCAAAGCGCTCATCCCAAGGGAGGACAATGAGCAGTTCTTC
TRBV6-5	TRBJ1-3	NA	NA	CASGVRGNGNTIYF	TGTGCCAGCGGGGTCCGGGGGAATGGAAACACCATATATTTT
TRBV19	TRBJ1-6	TRBD1	NA	CASSDRVTPLHF	TGTGCCAGTAGTGACAGGGTTACACCCCTCCACTTT
TRBV28	TRBJ1-6	NA	NA	CASSLSGGSPLHF	TGTGCCAGCAGTTTATCCGGGGGTTCACCCCTCCACTTT